This T cell receptor (beta chain) was observed in a study of T cell changes during pregnancy in multiple sclerosis. CDR3 length: 15 amino acids. V shed 5 bases and J shed 2 bases, with 15 bases lying between them. Germline CDR1 SGHAT, CDR2 FQNNGV. The table came from immunoSEQ multiplex PCR; TCRdb's copy has only in-frame clones and leaves some out. The profile shows 50,000 to 60,000 clones, about 91% of them singletons. The V call is TRBV11-2, the J call TRBJ1-1; D possibly corresponds to TRBD1 (6 bases). The TCR comes from a female donor with multiple sclerosis, enrolled in a pregnancy study. The source material was peripheral blood, sampled after pregnancy. CDR3 DNA: TGTGCCAGCAGCCGATCGGGACAACTCAACACTGAAGCTTTCTTT. Its translation is CASSRSGQLNTEAFF.